This passage covers 10 T cell receptor beta chains from one sample sequenced in a study of a mutant IDH1 vaccine in newly diagnosed glioma. The method was immunoSEQ multiplex PCR; TCRdb's version includes in-frame clones alone and lacks a portion of them. The sample shows about 94,000 clones, 89% of them seen only once. The time point denotes: week 47, end of study. Vaccinated patients received 300 ug of mutant IDH1 20-mer peptide per dose, with topical imiquimod. What these receptors recognize is not known. Sequencing was performed on PBMCs, taken from a glioma patient whose treatment included an IDH1 peptide vaccine. The receptor set was obtained from a woman in her fifties or sixties with glioma.

V usage is TRBV29-1 and J usage is TRBJ2-6; 9 bases map to TRBD2. The CDR3 is 16 amino acids. Unmatched junction bases numbered 5, after V lost 4 bases and J lost 1 base. CDR1 and CDR2 (germline): SQVTM, ANQGSEA. The CDR3 reads CSVAGSGSSGANVLTF. CDR3 DNA sequence: TGCAGCGTTGCCGGTAGCGGGAGTTCTGGGGCCAACGTCCTGACTTTC. The variable domain in full, completed from reference TRBV29-1 and TRBJ2-6, reads SAVISQKPSRDICQRGTSLTIQCQVDSQVTMMFWYRQQPGQSLTLIATANQGSEATYESGFVIDKFPISRPNLTFSTLTVSNMSPEDSSIYLCSVAGSGSSGANVLTFGAGSRLTVL.

V is TRBV28 and J is TRBJ2-3; a weak D match, TRBD2 (6 bases). CDR1 is MDHEN and CDR2 is SYDVKM in the germline V gene. Trimming took 3 bases from V and 8 from J, leaving 18 bases between them. CDR3 length equals 15 residues. The CDR3 loop is CASSLASEGPGTQYF. The DNA for the CDR3 is TGTGCCAGCAGTTTGGCTAGCGAAGGTCCAGGTACGCAGTATTTT.

The gene calls are TRBV7-4 and TRBJ1-6; TRBD1 aligns across 8 bases. J lost 5 bases, V lost 2 bases, and 17 bases had no gene match. The germline gives CDR1 SGHVT, CDR2 SQSDAQ. CDR3 length: 20 amino acids. CDR3 loop: CASSLPPDRVPLFHNSPLHF. As DNA, the CDR3 is TGTGCCAGCAGCTTACCCCCGGACAGGGTACCTTTATTTCATAATTCACCCCTCCACTTT.

The chain combines TRBV6-5 with TRBJ2-7; TRBD1 matches at 9 bases. The CDR3 totals 15 residues. Germline CDR1 MNHEY, CDR2 SVGAGI. With 4 bases clipped from V and 3 bases from J, the junction kept 7 bases outside the gene matches. The CDR3 DNA is TGTGCCAGCAGTTCTTTGGGACAGGGTGTCTACGAGCAGTACTTC. It encodes CASSSLGQGVYEQYF.

As concerns this clone: In the same sample, other DNA sequences code for this CDR3. The CDR3 nucleotides read TGTGCCAGCAGTCCCTTAGCGGGAGGAACCGGGGAGCTGTTTTTT. It codes for CASSPLAGGTGELFF. V usage is TRBV28 and J usage is TRBJ2-2, with 10 nucleotides matching TRBD2. CDR3 size: 15 residues. After removal of 5 bases from V and 5 bases from J, the junction contained 5 bases not matched to a gene. CDR1 and CDR2 from the germline V gene are MDHEN and SYDVKM.

This clone was seen only a few times. J is TRBJ1-6 and V is TRBV5-1; no clear D. Trimming pared 0 bases from V and 10 bases from J, leaving 17 bases between. CDR1 and CDR2 from the germline V gene are SGHRS and YFSETQ. This CDR3 has 16 residues. The DNA of the CDR3 is TGCGCCAGCAGCTTGGAGTGGTCAGTAGGAAGATCACCCCTCCACTTT. It specifies CASSLEWSVGRSPLHF. Drawing the rest from reference TRBV5-1 and TRBJ1-6, the complete variable domain is KAGVTQTPRYLIKTRGQQVTLSCSPISGHRSVSWYQQTPGQGLQFLFEYFSETQRNKGNFPGRFSGRQFSNSRSEMNVSTLELGDSALYLCASSLEWSVGRSPLHFGNGTRLTVT.

The chain uses TRBV7-9 and TRBJ2-1, with TRBD2 matching over 8 bases. Germline V gives CDR1 SEHNR, CDR2 FQNEAQ (reference sequence). The CDR3 covers 16 residues. J was trimmed by 7 bases and V by 0 bases; bases with no gene match: 8. Here the CDR3 reads CASSLARAGDNNEQFF. The CDR3 DNA is TGTGCCAGCAGCTTAGCGAGAGCGGGAGATAATAATGAGCAGTTCTTC.

This chain uses TRBV7-6 with TRBJ2-1; 8 bases line up with TRBD1. V lost 5 bases and J lost 7; bases outside the gene matches: 7. This CDR3 is 14 amino acids long. Germline V gene data show CDR1 as SGHVS and CDR2 as FNYEAQ. Written as DNA, the CDR3 is TGTGCCAGCAGCCCCCGACAGGGGAGGAATGAGCAGTTCTTC. Encoded protein: CASSPRQGRNEQFF.

This chain joins TRBV6-1 and TRBJ2-5, with TRBD2 identical over 15 bases. V lost 6 bases, J lost 5 bases, and 4 bases stayed unmatched. This CDR3 has 15 residues. Germline V gene lookup returns CDR1 MNHNS and CDR2 SASEGT. CDR3 sequence: CASRGTSGRSETQYF. The CDR3 bases are TGTGCCAGCAGGGGGACTAGCGGGAGGTCGGAGACCCAGTACTTC.

As concerns this clone: The junction differs from germline at one of its ends, possibly a read error. The chain links TRBV18 to TRBJ2-7; D tentatively fits TRBD1 or TRBD2 (6 bases each). In germline, CDR1 is KGHSH, CDR2 LQKENI. This CDR3 region has 14 residues. DNA for the CDR3: TGTGCCAGCTCACCGAACAGGGACTCCCACGAGCAGTACTTC. This sequence encodes CASSPNRDSHEQYF.